The clone carrying this T cell receptor beta chain was observed at least ten times. Antigen: not known. This sample was included in a study of T cells in Graves' hyperthyroidism and ophthalmopathy. Findings and caveats of the study: Through a model of 13 V-J features, ophthalmopathy was separated from stable hyperthyroidism.

Hyperthyroidism of Graves' type that showed no ophthalmopathy progression within 18 months was stable. Exclusions: uncontrolled infection, other autoimmune disease, pregnancy, lactation. Diagnosis relied on clinical symptoms, serum thyroxine and TRAb, thyroid ultrasound and orbital computed tomography. Germline lookup yields CDR1 SGHRS and CDR2 YFSETQ. This CDR3 spans 17 amino acids. V gave up 4 bases and J gave up 3 bases; unmatched junction bases: 6. There were TCR beta CDR3 regions amplified from RNA transcripts. The primer set for the first-round RT-PCR of the TCR CDR3 was HTBI. Each CDR3 protein is one row after TCRdb ran MiXCR on the multiplex PCR reads. The sample records hundreds of thousands of distinct CDR3 sequences, less than 15% being singletons.

The clonotype comes from a woman younger than 35 with Graves' hyperthyroidism. V is TRBV5-1 and J is TRBJ2-3; 15 bases agree with TRBD2. The sequencing sample was made of blood. CDR3 sequence (DNA): TGCGCCAGCAGCCCTACCGGGACTAGCGGGAGGACAGATACGCAGTATTTT. It codes for CASSPTGTSGRTDTQYF.